A selection of T cell receptor beta chains follows, all from one sample in a study of beta chain features in type 1 diabetes. The method was immunoSEQ multiplex PCR; TCRdb's version includes in-frame clones alone and lacks a portion of them. This table holds more than 350,000 clones, roughly 11% found once. The specimen sequenced was naive CD4+ T cells from blood. The source of these receptors is a woman aged 18 to 35 in good health. CDR3s include the opening cysteine and the closing phenylalanine or tryptophan.

TRBV27,TRBJ1-6,CASSWDRDNSPLHF
TRBV28,TRBJ2-2,CASSLWTGELFF
TRBV29-1,TRBJ1-1,CSATRQLGNTEAFF
TRBV6-6,TRBJ2-5,CASRAGGETQYF
TRBV19,TRBJ2-7,CASRGQGTRQTYEQYF
TRBV9,TRBJ2-5,CASSVGGQGKETQYF
TRBV4-2,TRBJ1-2,CASSPQADGTAYGYTF
TRBV7-7,TRBJ2-2,CASSLGGNTGELFF
TRBV5-6,TRBJ2-3,CASGGRGRTDTQYF
TRBV7-2,TRBJ1-2,CASSPQGDSYGYTF
TRBV4-1,TRBJ2-1,CASSQDTLTPPRGGQFF
TRBV30,TRBJ2-3,CAWSGSTDTQYF
TRBV9,TRBJ1-2,CASSPSRQNYGYTF
TRBV7-2,TRBJ1-2,CASSSDLSSERGYTF
TRBV7-2,TRBJ2-3,CASSYRFSASTDTQYF
TRBV19,TRBJ2-1,CASSIMGRTYNEQFF
TRBV6-1,TRBJ2-3,CAGASDGDTQYF